The 8 T cell receptor beta chains listed next were all sequenced from one sample in a study of STAT5B mutations in CD4+ large granular lymphocyte leukemia. TCRdb keeps only in-frame clones here, not all; method: immunoSEQ multiplex PCR. The sample yields under 35,000 clones, approximately 80% seen once. Sequencing used CD4+ T cells from blood buffy coats. All receptors come from a human donor in good health.

The CDR3 reads CASRATWAGYGYTF. DNA of the CDR3: TGTGCCAGCAGAGCAACGTGGGCGGGCTATGGCTACACCTTC. This chain links TRBV6-1 with TRBJ1-2; D remains ambiguous. Germline V gene sequence: CDR1 MNHNS, CDR2 SASEGT. The CDR3 extends over 14 amino acids. V lost 6 bases and J lost 4, with 15 bases in between.

Details on this clone: At the DNA level, this CDR3 is encoded by other sequences in the same sample as well. V and J are TRBV30 and TRBJ2-5, with D unresolved. The V and J ends lost 1 base and 4 bases respectively, with 4 bases between them. In germline, CDR1 is GTSNPN, CDR2 SVGIG (reference sequence). The CDR3 is 11 amino acids. The CDR3 loop is CAWSALETQYF. CDR3 nucleotides: TGTGCCTGGAGTGCACTAGAGACCCAGTACTTC.

The gene calls are TRBV2 and TRBJ2-2; D unresolved. The V end was cut by 3 bases, the J end by 7 bases, with 12 bases between. CDR3 length: 14 residues. In germline, CDR1 is SNHLY, CDR2 FYNNEI. The CDR3 spells CASSEVPIIGELFF. The CDR3 nucleotides are TGTGCCAGCAGTGAGGTCCCCATAATCGGGGAGCTGTTTTTT.

This rearrangement joins TRBV5-4 to TRBJ2-1; weak D call: TRBD1 (6 bases). V lost 4 bases and J lost 7, with 18 bases in between. The CDR3 sequence is 15 residues long. CDR1 and CDR2 from the germline V gene are SGHNT and YYREEE (reference sequence). This CDR3 is CASSTPAVGANEQFF. The CDR3 DNA is TGTGCCAGCAGCACCCCCGCGGTGGGGGCAAATGAGCAGTTCTTC.

This chain joins TRBV4-1 and TRBJ1-2; 12 bases map to TRBD1. This CDR3 is 21 amino acids long. Germline V CDR1 and CDR2: MGHRA, YSYEKL. The J segment lost 4 bases and the V segment lost 0 bases, leaving 18 bases of the junction unmatched. CDR3 sequence: CASSQDSPRDRGLPAFYGYTF. DNA for the CDR3: TGCGCCAGCAGCCAAGATAGCCCCCGGGACAGGGGGCTACCCGCTTTCTATGGCTACACCTTC.

Here the CDR3 reads CATGRGDADTQYF. The CDR3 bases are TGTGCCACCGGGAGAGGAGATGCAGATACGCAGTATTTT. The chain joins TRBV27 to TRBJ2-3; possibly TRBD2 for D (6 bases). Trimming took off 10 bases at V and 4 bases at J, with 15 bases between the two ends. Per the germline V gene, CDR1 is MNHEY and CDR2 is SMNVEV (reference sequence). The CDR3 sequence is 13 residues long.

The V gene is TRBV28, the J gene TRBJ2-1; 10 nucleotides align to TRBD1. After removal of 5 bases from V and 6 bases from J, the junction contained 10 bases not matched to a gene. Germline V gene sequence: CDR1 MDHEN, CDR2 SYDVKM. This CDR3 region has 16 residues. The CDR3 DNA sequence: TGTGCCAGCAGTCCGACACGGACAGGGGGAGGCAATGAGCAGTTCTTC. This translates into CASSPTRTGGGNEQFF.

CDR3 DNA sequence: TGTGCCAGCAGAACGGACAGGACAAATGAAAAACTGTTTTTT. Translated: CASRTDRTNEKLFF. The chain employs TRBV2 and TRBJ1-4; 7 positions match TRBD1. The CDR3 covers 14 residues. Germline V gene data show CDR1 as SNHLY and CDR2 as FYNNEI. The ends lost 6 bases at V and 5 bases at J; junction bases unmatched: 6.